Listed here are 6 T cell receptor beta chains from one sample, sequenced in a study of blood T cell repertoires in COVID-19. The table came from immunoSEQ multiplex PCR; TCRdb's copy has only in-frame clones and leaves some out. The data contain about 120,000 clones, roughly 91% of them singletons. Sample: peripheral blood. These receptors came from a human donor in a cohort sampled during active COVID-19.

The chain employs TRBV30 and TRBJ2-7, with D possibly being TRBD1 (6 bases). CDR3 size: 14 residues. The germline V and J ends were trimmed by 2 bases and 5 bases, with 16 bases remaining between them. Germline values: CDR1 GTSNPN, CDR2 SVGIG (reference sequence). CDR3 coding DNA: TGTGCCTGGAGTAAGGGACAAGCAGCGGACGAGCAGTACTTC. It encodes CAWSKGQAADEQYF.

This chain connects TRBV30 to TRBJ1-5; weak D call: TRBD1 (6 bases). Looked up from germline, CDR1 is GTSNPN and CDR2 is SVGIG (reference sequence). V lost 0 bases and J lost 7, with 16 bases in between. This CDR3 has 15 residues. CDR3 sequence (DNA): TGTGCCTGGAGTGTAACGGGGGGGCTAGGCCAGCCCCAGCATTTT. Its protein is CAWSVTGGLGQPQHF.

The chain is built from TRBV3-1 (or the pseudogene TRBV3-2) and TRBJ1-4; possibly TRBD1 for D (6 bases). V gave up 6 bases and J gave up 8 bases, with 10 bases separating them. The germline CDR1 and CDR2 sequences are LGHDT and YNNKEL (reference sequence). The CDR3 sequence is 12 residues long. Here the CDR3 reads CASRGAGEKLFF. The CDR3 bases are TGTGCCAGCAGGGGGGCTGGGGAAAAACTGTTTTTT.

The chain couples TRBV6-5 to TRBJ2-7; D might be TRBD1 (5 bases). Looked up from germline, CDR1 is MNHEY and CDR2 is SVGAGI. V dropped 3 bases and J dropped 6 bases, with 12 bases sitting between them. The CDR3 spans 13 residues. The chain's CDR3 is CASSYGKGLEQYF. In DNA form, the CDR3 reads TGTGCCAGCAGTTATGGAAAGGGGCTCGAGCAGTACTTC.

This rearrangement joins TRBV10-1 to TRBJ2-5; 7 positions match TRBD2. Germline lookup yields CDR1 WNHNN and CDR2 SYGVQD (reference sequence). V shed 6 bases, J shed 0 bases, and the junction held 10 bases outside the gene matches. The CDR3 loop spans 16 amino acids. In nucleotides, the CDR3 is TGCGCCAGCAGCCCCGGGGCGGGAGCGTACCAAGAGACCCAGTACTTC. Protein: CASSPGAGAYQETQYF.

The V gene is TRBV18, the J gene TRBJ1-6; D perhaps matches TRBD1 (5 bases). The V end lost 2 bases, the J end lost 6 bases, and 11 bases lay between the germline ends. Germline loops: CDR1 KGHSH, CDR2 LQKENI. The CDR3 length is 15 residues. The CDR3 DNA sequence: TGTGCCAGCTCACCAGGTGTAGGGGCTAATTCACCCCTCCACTTT. Its protein product is CASSPGVGANSPLHF.